This is a list of T cell receptor beta chains from one sample in a study of shared clonotypes between healthy human individuals. Clones were sequenced by immunoSEQ multiplex PCR, and TCRdb holds only the in-frame ones, with some missing. Among a few million clones listed, over 85% were seen once. The sample consisted of naive CD8+ T cells from PBMCs. The receptor set was obtained from a young man in good health. Some clones in this sample may be carry-over from other donors' samples. Each CDR3 is given with its conserved first and last residue. A D gene is named only where the DNA matches it firmly. Rows give clone size only sometimes, using once, few, many, or a class for an expanded clone.

V,J,size,D,CDR3,DNA
TRBV29-1,TRBJ2-7,.,.,CSVIGLAGEQYF,TGCAGCGTGATCGGCCTCGCCGGCGAGCAGTACTTC
TRBV27,TRBJ2-2,once,.,CASSVGAAVITGELFF,TGTGCCAGCTCGGTAGGTGCTGCGGTCATCACCGGGGAGCTGTTTTTT
TRBV5-4,TRBJ2-4,.,.,CASSFKRERGLNIQYF,TGTGCCAGCAGCTTCAAGCGGGAGAGGGGGCTAAACATTCAGTACTTC
TRBV28,TRBJ2-2,.,.,CASSAPSLSGELFF,TGTGCCAGCAGTGCCCCTAGTCTATCCGGGGAGCTGTTTTTT
TRBV6-4,TRBJ1-1,.,.,CASSAFGEGTEAFF,TGTGCCAGCAGTGCGTTCGGGGAGGGCACTGAAGCTTTCTTT
TRBV6-4,TRBJ2-1,.,TRBD2,CASRPGLAGDGEQFF,TGTGCCAGCAGACCCGGACTAGCGGGAGATGGTGAGCAGTTCTTC
TRBV6-5,TRBJ2-2,once,.,CASSYSTPNTGELFF,TGTGCCAGCAGTTACTCGACACCGAACACCGGGGAGCTGTTTTTT
TRBV18,TRBJ2-2,once,.,CASSPIGGAHPGELFF,TGTGCCAGCTCTCCTATTGGGGGAGCCCATCCCGGGGAGCTGTTTTTT
TRBV27,TRBJ2-3,once,.,CASSSVKVDGIDTQYF,TGTGCCAGCAGTTCTGTAAAGGTGGACGGGATAGATACGCAGTATTTT
TRBV27,TRBJ2-2,few,.,CASSLLNTGELFF,TGTGCCAGCAGCCTCCTAAACACCGGGGAGCTGTTTTTT
TRBV5-1,TRBJ2-3,.,TRBD1,CASSSGRQGKGTDTQYF,TGCGCCAGCAGCTCGGGCCGACAGGGTAAGGGAACAGATACGCAGTATTTT
TRBV7-9,TRBJ1-6,.,.,CASSLLGGTSPLHF,TGTGCCAGCAGCTTACTGGGGGGAACTTCACCCCTCCACTTT
TRBV19,TRBJ2-6,.,.,CAGGGANVLTF,TGTGCCGGCGGAGGGGCCAACGTCCTGACTTTC
TRBV6-5,TRBJ1-2,.,.,CASSFDSRSLFGYTF,TGTGCCAGCAGTTTCGACAGTCGTAGCCTGTTCGGCTACACCTTC
TRBV7-2,TRBJ2-1,.,.,CASSLKLDSYNEQFF,TGTGCCAGCAGCTTAAAGTTAGATTCCTACAATGAGCAGTTCTTC
TRBV5-1,TRBJ2-1,.,.,CASSSQGSEQFF,TGCGCCAGCAGCTCCCAGGGTAGTGAGCAGTTCTTC
TRBV7-6,TRBJ2-2,.,TRBD2,CASSRRTSPNTGELFF,TGTGCCAGCAGCCGCAGGACTAGTCCGAACACCGGGGAGCTGTTTTTT